This entry lists 21 T cell receptor beta chains sequenced from one sample in a study of cytomegalovirus exposure and HLA in healthy donors. Here immunoSEQ multiplex PCR was the method, and the copy in TCRdb shows in-frame clones only, minus some. The repertoire consists of about 83,000 clones, with approximately 96% occurring once and the leading ten covering about 1.3%. Material for sequencing was PBMCs. The origin of the receptors is a woman aged 18-30 years in good health and CMV-seronegative.

This chain connects TRBV28 to TRBJ1-2, with 9 bases lining up with TRBD1. The V gene end was trimmed by 5 bases and the J gene end by 6 bases; junction bases not matched to a gene: 7. CDR1 MDHEN and CDR2 SYDVKM come from the germline V gene. The CDR3 loop spans 14 amino acids. The CDR3 here is CASSTYGQGNGYTF. DNA of the CDR3: TGTGCCAGCAGTACCTATGGACAGGGGAATGGCTACACCTTC.

The gene calls are TRBV27 and TRBJ2-3, with a tentative D call TRBD2 (6 bases). This CDR3 spans 14 amino acids. Trimming left V 7 bases short and J 1 base short, with 12 bases between. Germline loops: CDR1 MNHEY, CDR2 SMNVEV (reference sequence). The CDR3 nucleotides read TGTGCCAGCACAACCTGGGGGGGCACAGATACGCAGTATTTT. Residues: CASTTWGGTDTQYF.

This clone was recorded once. The rearrangement links TRBV9 to TRBJ2-2; 11 nucleotides line up with TRBD2. The CDR3 is made up of 18 amino acids. Germline CDR1 and CDR2: SGDLS and YYNGEE. Germline trimming cut 2 bases from V and 8 bases from J; bases unmatched to any gene: 14. CDR3 nucleotide sequence: TGTGCCAGCAGCGTGACCTCGACTAGCGGGACGGGTTCGGGGGAGCTGTTTTTT. Residues: CASSVTSTSGTGSGELFF.

The table lists this clone with a count of one. The chain carries TRBV29-1 and TRBJ2-5, with 11 bases identical to TRBD2. Germline-derived CDR1 and CDR2 are SQVTM and ANQGSEA. This CDR3 region has 15 residues. J was trimmed by 4 bases and V by 6 bases; bases with no gene match: 10. The chain's CDR3 is CSVTGTSGWGETQYF. The CDR3 DNA sequence: TGCAGCGTGACCGGGACTAGCGGTTGGGGAGAGACCCAGTACTTC.

The V and J genes are TRBV6-4 and TRBJ2-1, with 7 bases lining up with TRBD2. The CDR3 extends over 14 amino acids. Germline CDR1 MRHNA, CDR2 SNTAGT. V shed 6 bases, J shed 5 bases, and the junction held 7 bases outside the gene matches. The CDR3 loop is CASRRLAEHNEQFF. CDR3 coding DNA: TGTGCCAGCAGACGACTAGCAGAACACAATGAGCAGTTCTTC.

V is TRBV20-1 and J is TRBJ1-2; 7 nucleotides match TRBD1. The length of the CDR3 is 11 residues. CDR1 DFQATT and CDR2 SNEGSKA come from the germline V gene (reference sequence). The CDR3 DNA reads as TGCAGGGCCACAGGGGACTATGGCTACACCTTC. It yields the protein CRATGDYGYTF.

The genes are TRBV7-9 and TRBJ1-5; no definite D call. The CDR3 is made up of 15 amino acids. Germline CDR1 is SEHNR and CDR2 is FQNEAQ (reference sequence). V dropped 5 bases and J dropped 7 bases, with 18 bases sitting between them. The CDR3 DNA follows: TGTGCCAGCAGCCTAGGACTCCCCTTCGGGCAGCCCCAGCATTTT. This sequence encodes CASSLGLPFGQPQHF.

The rearrangement joins TRBV4-1 to TRBJ1-5; D unclear. This CDR3 is 14 amino acids long. The germline gives CDR1 MGHRA, CDR2 YSYEKL. Trimming stripped 1 base from V and 3 bases from J, with 7 bases between. The CDR3 loop reads CASSQGRYNQPQHF. The CDR3 coding sequence is TGCGCCAGCAGCCAAGGGCGGTACAATCAGCCCCAGCATTTT.

For the CDR3, the DNA is TGTGCCAGTAGAACCGGAGTTCAAGAGACCCAGTACTTC. Translated, it gives CASRTGVQETQYF. The gene calls are TRBV19 and TRBJ2-5; no firm D call. Trimming left V 6 bases short and J 2 bases short, with 10 bases between. CDR3 size: 13 residues. The V gene's germline CDR1 is LNHDA and CDR2 SQIVND (reference sequence).

The V call is TRBV28, the J call TRBJ1-2; D is perhaps TRBD1 (5 bases). Germline loops: CDR1 MDHEN, CDR2 SYDVKM. Trimming cost V 2 bases and J 2 bases, with 12 bases left between them. The CDR3 runs 15 residues. Here the CDR3 reads CASSLLRAGNYGYTF. CDR3 nucleotides: TGTGCCAGCAGTTTACTCCGGGCAGGGAACTATGGCTACACCTTC.

The V gene is TRBV6-6, the J gene TRBJ2-1; 11 bases line up with TRBD2. Germline lookup yields CDR1 MNHNY and CDR2 SVGAGI (reference sequence). This CDR3 is 16 amino acids long. V was pared by 3 bases and J by 6 bases, with 7 bases of the junction left unmatched. This CDR3 reads CASSYDSGRALNEQFF. Written as DNA, the CDR3 is TGTGCCAGCAGTTATGATAGCGGGAGGGCGCTCAATGAGCAGTTCTTC.

The chain recombines TRBV6-6 with TRBJ2-7; D might be TRBD2 (5 bases). Trimming pared 8 bases from V and 2 bases from J, leaving 16 bases between. The CDR3 totals 14 residues. Looked up from germline, CDR1 is MNHNY and CDR2 is SVGAGI (reference sequence). The CDR3, as DNA: TGTGCCAGCGGGGTCTCTAGCCGAGCCTACGAGCAGTACTTC. It codes for CASGVSSRAYEQYF.

The rearrangement joins TRBV15 to TRBJ1-3; TRBD1 matches at 8 bases. Germline assignment: CDR1 LNHNV and CDR2 YYDKDF (reference sequence). Trimming removed 8 bases from V and 8 bases from J; junction bases left unmatched: 11. The CDR3 spans 14 residues. The CDR3 protein is CATAEGQVLDTIYF. For the CDR3, the DNA is TGTGCCACCGCAGAGGGACAGGTTCTGGACACCATATATTTT. Looking up the rest from reference TRBV15 and TRBJ1-3 gives the full variable domain: DAMVIQNPRYQVTQFGKPVTLSCSQTLNHNVMYWYQQKSSQAPKLLFHYYDKDFNNEADTPDNFQSRRPNTSFCFLDIRSPGLGDTAMYLCATAEGQVLDTIYFGEGSWLTVV.

CDR3 coding DNA: TGCAGCGTTGAAGGCTGGCGAGGTACCGGGGAGCTGTTTTTT. The encoded protein is CSVEGWRGTGELFF. The rearrangement links TRBV29-1 to TRBJ2-2; D is uncertain. V lost 1 base, J lost 5 bases, and 11 bases lay in between. The germline V gene encodes CDR1 SQVTM and CDR2 ANQGSEA. This CDR3 has 14 residues.

This clone was seen only once. Here the CDR3 DNA reads TGTGCCAGCAGTGAACCAGGGGGTCGGTCCTACGAGCAGTACTTC. Protein product: CASSEPGGRSYEQYF. The V call is TRBV25-1, the J call TRBJ2-7, with TRBD1 matching over 7 bases. CDR3 size: 15 residues. The trim removed 2 bases at V and 1 base at J, leaving 5 bases unmatched. Germline CDR1 is MGHDK and CDR2 is SYGVNS.

The CDR3 DNA is TGTGCCAGCAGTTCCCGGGACAGGGGAGATCAGCCCCAGCATTTT. Translating it yields CASSSRDRGDQPQHF. The chain links TRBV27 to TRBJ1-5, with TRBD1 matching 10 bases. The CDR3 has 15 residues. Trimming cost V 4 bases and J 5 bases; bases outside gene matches: 5. Germline CDR1 and CDR2: MNHEY and SMNVEV (reference sequence).

Here the CDR3 DNA reads TGCGCCAGCAGCTTGGTGGGACAGGGGAACAACGAGCAGTACTTC. Translated, it gives CASSLVGQGNNEQYF. The chain is built from TRBV5-1 and TRBJ2-7; 10 positions agree with TRBD1. The V gene end was trimmed by 0 bases and the J gene end by 5 bases; junction bases not matched to a gene: 5. This CDR3 is built from 15 residues. Germline V gene lookup returns CDR1 SGHRS and CDR2 YFSETQ. Looking up the rest from reference TRBV5-1 and TRBJ2-7 gives the full variable domain: KAGVTQTPRYLIKTRGQQVTLSCSPISGHRSVSWYQQTPGQGLQFLFEYFSETQRNKGNFPGRFSGRQFSNSRSEMNVSTLELGDSALYLCASSLVGQGNNEQYFGPGTRLTVT.

V usage is TRBV5-1 and J usage is TRBJ2-5; possibly TRBD1 for D (5 bases). V shed 0 bases and J shed 3 bases, with 9 bases lying between them. The CDR3 has 14 amino acids. Germline-derived CDR1 and CDR2 are SGHRS and YFSETQ. CDR3 bases: TGCGCCAGCAGCTTGGCACAGGCTGAAGAGACCCAGTACTTC. This codes for CASSLAQAEETQYF. Combining the CDR3 with reference TRBV5-1 and TRBJ2-5 gives the whole variable domain KAGVTQTPRYLIKTRGQQVTLSCSPISGHRSVSWYQQTPGQGLQFLFEYFSETQRNKGNFPGRFSGRQFSNSRSEMNVSTLELGDSALYLCASSLAQAEETQYFGPGTRLLVL.

The chain is built from TRBV19 and TRBJ1-5; a possible D gene is TRBD1 (5 bases). The V and J ends lost 7 bases and 5 bases respectively, with 15 bases between them. The CDR3 totals 14 residues. Per germline, CDR1 LNHDA and CDR2 SQIVND (reference sequence). The CDR3 sequence: CASTVYGGDQPQHF. In DNA form, the CDR3 reads TGTGCCAGTACGGTATACGGAGGGGATCAGCCCCAGCATTTT.

Here the CDR3 DNA reads TGCGCCAGCAGAGGGACAGCTGATTATAGCAATCAGCCCCAGCATTTT. Amino acids: CASRGTADYSNQPQHF. The chain links TRBV4-1 to TRBJ1-5; 7 nucleotides agree with TRBD1. The CDR3 loop spans 16 amino acids. CDR1 and CDR2 from the germline V gene are MGHRA and YSYEKL. The J segment lost 0 bases and the V segment lost 6 bases, leaving 8 bases of the junction unmatched.

This rearrangement joins TRBV6-1 to TRBJ2-1; the D gene is possibly TRBD1 (6 bases). Germline V gene lookup returns CDR1 MNHNS and CDR2 SASEGT. This CDR3 is built from 13 residues. Trimming took 1 base from V and 15 from J, leaving 16 bases between them. CDR3 sequence reads: CASSEGDNQGAFF. The DNA for the CDR3 is TGTGCCAGCAGTGAAGGGGACAACCAAGGGGCGTTCTTC.